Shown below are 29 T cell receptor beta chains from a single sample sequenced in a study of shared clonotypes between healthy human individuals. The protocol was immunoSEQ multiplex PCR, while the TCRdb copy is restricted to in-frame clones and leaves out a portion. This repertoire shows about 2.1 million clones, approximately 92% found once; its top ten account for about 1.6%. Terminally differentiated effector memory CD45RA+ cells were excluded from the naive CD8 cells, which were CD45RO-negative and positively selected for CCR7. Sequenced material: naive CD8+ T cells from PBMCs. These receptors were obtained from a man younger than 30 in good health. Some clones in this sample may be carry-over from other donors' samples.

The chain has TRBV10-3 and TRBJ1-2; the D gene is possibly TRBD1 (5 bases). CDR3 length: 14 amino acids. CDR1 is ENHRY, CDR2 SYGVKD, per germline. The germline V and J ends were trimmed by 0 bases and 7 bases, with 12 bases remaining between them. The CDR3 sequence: CAISESPDGAGYTF. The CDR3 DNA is TGTGCCATCAGTGAGTCTCCCGACGGGGCTGGCTACACCTTC.

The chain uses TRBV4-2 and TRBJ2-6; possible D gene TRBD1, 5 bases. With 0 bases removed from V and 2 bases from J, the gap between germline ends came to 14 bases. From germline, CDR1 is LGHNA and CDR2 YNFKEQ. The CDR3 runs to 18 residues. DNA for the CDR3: TGTGCCAGCAGCCAAGATCTTTGGTTACAGGCTGGGGCCAACGTCCTGACTTTC. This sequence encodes CASSQDLWLQAGANVLTF.

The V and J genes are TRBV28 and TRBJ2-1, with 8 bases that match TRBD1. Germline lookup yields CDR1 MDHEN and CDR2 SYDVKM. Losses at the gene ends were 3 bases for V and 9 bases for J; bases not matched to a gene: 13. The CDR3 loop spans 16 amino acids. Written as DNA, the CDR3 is TGTGCCAGCAGTTTTGAGGCAGGACAGGGTACTCGTGAGCAGTTCTTC. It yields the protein CASSFEAGQGTREQFF.

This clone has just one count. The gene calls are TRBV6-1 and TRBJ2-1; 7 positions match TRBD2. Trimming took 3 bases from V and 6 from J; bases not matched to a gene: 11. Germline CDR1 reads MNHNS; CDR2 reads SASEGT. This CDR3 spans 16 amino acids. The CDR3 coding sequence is TGTGCCAGCAGTGATGCCGCGTGGGGGACTACCAATGAGCAGTTCTTC. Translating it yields CASSDAAWGTTNEQFF.

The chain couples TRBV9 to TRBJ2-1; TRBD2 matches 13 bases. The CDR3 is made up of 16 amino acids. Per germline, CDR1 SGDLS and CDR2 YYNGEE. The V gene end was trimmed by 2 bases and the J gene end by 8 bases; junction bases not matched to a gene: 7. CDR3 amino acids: CASSVRTSGSRDEQFF. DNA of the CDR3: TGTGCCAGCAGCGTTAGGACTAGCGGGAGTAGGGATGAGCAGTTCTTC. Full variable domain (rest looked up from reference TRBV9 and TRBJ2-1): DSGVTQTPKHLITATGQRVTLRCSPRSGDLSVYWYQQSLDQGLQFLIQYYNGEERAKGNILERFSAQQFPDLHSELNLSSLELGDSALYFCASSVRTSGSRDEQFFGPGTRLTVL.

In DNA form, the CDR3 reads TGCGCCAGCAGCTTGGAGTCTTCCTACGAGCAGTACTTC. Amino acids: CASSLESSYEQYF. The chain has TRBV5-1 and TRBJ2-5; the D is unclear. The end of the DNA is better explained by TRBJ2-7, so the J call may be wrong. CDR1 SGHRS and CDR2 YFSETQ come from the germline V gene. The CDR3 is 13 residues long.

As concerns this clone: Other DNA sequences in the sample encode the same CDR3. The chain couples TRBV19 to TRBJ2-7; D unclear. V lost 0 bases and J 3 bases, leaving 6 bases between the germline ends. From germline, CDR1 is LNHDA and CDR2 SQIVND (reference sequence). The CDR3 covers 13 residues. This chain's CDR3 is CASSIDPSYEQYF. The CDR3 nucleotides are TGTGCCAGTAGTATAGACCCTAGCTACGAGCAGTACTTC. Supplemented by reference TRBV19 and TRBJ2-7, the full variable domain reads DGGITQSPKYLFRKEGQNVTLSCEQNLNHDAMYWYRQDPGQGLRLIYYSQIVNDFQKGDIAEGYSVSREKKESFPLTVTSAQKNPTAFYLCASSIDPSYEQYFGPGTRLTVT.

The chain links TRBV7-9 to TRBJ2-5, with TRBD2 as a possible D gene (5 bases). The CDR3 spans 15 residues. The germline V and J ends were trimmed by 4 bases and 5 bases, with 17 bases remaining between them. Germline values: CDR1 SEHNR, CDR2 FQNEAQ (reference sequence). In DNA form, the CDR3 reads TGTGCCAGCAGCTCGTGGACCCGGGGTGGGGAGACCCAGTACTTC. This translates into CASSSWTRGGETQYF.

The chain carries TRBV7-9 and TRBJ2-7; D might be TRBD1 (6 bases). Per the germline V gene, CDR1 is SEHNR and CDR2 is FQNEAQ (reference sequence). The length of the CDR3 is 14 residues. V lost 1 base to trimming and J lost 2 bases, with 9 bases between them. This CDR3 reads CASSLGGHPYEQYF. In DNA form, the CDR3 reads TGTGCCAGCAGCTTAGGGGGACATCCCTACGAGCAGTACTTC.

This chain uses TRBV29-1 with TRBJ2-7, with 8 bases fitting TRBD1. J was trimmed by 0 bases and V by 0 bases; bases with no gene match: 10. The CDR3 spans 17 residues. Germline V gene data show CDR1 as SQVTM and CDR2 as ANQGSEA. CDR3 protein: CSVEDGYSQGASYEQYF. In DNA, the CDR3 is TGCAGCGTTGAAGACGGGTATTCTCAGGGGGCCTCCTACGAGCAGTACTTC.

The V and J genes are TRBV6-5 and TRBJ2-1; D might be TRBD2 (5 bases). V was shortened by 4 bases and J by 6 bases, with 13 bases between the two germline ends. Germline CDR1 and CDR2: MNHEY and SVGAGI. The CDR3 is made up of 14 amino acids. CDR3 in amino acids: CASSFRIGGNEQFF. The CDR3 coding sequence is TGTGCCAGCAGTTTCCGAATCGGAGGCAATGAGCAGTTCTTC.

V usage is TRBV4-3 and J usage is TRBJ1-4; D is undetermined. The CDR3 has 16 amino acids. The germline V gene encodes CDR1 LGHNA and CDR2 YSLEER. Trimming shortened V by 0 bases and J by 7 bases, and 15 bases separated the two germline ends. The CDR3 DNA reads TGCGCCAGCAGCCAAGATCCCATCGGACTGGGTGAAAAACTGTTTTTT. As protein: CASSQDPIGLGEKLFF.

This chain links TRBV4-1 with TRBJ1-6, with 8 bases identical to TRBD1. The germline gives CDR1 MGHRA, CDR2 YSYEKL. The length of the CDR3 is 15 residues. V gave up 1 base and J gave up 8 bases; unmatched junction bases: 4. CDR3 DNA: TGCGCCAGCAGCCAAGGACAGGGGCTGGATTCACCCCTCCACTTT. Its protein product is CASSQGQGLDSPLHF.

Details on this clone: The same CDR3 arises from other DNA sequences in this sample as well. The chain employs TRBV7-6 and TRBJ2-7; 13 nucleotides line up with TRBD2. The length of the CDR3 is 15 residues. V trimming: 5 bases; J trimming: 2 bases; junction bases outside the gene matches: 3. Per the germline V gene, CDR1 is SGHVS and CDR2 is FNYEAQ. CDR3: CASSITSGRAYEQYF. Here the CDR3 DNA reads TGTGCCAGCAGCATAACTAGCGGGAGGGCCTACGAGCAGTACTTC.

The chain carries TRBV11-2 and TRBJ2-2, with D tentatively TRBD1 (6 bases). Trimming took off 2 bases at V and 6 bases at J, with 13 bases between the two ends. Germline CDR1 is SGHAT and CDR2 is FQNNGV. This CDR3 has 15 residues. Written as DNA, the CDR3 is TGTGCCAGCAGCTTATTCAGGGGAAGTCCCGGGGAGCTGTTTTTT. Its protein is CASSLFRGSPGELFF.

The chain's CDR3 is CASSDGVHYEQYF. CDR3 sequence (DNA): TGCGCCAGCAGCGACGGGGTTCACTACGAGCAGTACTTC. J is TRBJ2-7 and V is TRBV4-1, with a weak D call TRBD2 (5 bases). The CDR3 contains 13 residues. Deletions cut 5 bases from V and 3 bases from J, with 11 bases between. Germline V gives CDR1 MGHRA, CDR2 YSYEKL.

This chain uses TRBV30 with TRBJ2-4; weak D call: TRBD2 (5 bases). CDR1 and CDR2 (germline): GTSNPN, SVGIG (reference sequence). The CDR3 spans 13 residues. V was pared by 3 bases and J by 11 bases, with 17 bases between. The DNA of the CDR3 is TGTGCCTGGAGGTCTGGGAGTTTGGGGTTTCAGTACTTC. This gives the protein CAWRSGSLGFQYF.

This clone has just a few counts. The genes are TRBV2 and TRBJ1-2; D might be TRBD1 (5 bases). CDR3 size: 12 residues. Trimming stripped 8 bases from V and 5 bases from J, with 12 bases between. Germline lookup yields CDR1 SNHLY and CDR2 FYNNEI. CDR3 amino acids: CASRGTEYGYTF. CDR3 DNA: TGTGCCAGCCGAGGGACCGAATATGGCTACACCTTC.

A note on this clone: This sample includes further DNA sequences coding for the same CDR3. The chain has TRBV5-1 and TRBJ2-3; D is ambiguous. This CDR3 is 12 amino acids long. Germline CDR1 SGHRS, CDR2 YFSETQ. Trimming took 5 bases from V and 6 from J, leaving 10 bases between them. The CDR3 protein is CASRLSPDTQYF. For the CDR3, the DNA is TGCGCCAGCAGGCTATCCCCGGATACGCAGTATTTT.

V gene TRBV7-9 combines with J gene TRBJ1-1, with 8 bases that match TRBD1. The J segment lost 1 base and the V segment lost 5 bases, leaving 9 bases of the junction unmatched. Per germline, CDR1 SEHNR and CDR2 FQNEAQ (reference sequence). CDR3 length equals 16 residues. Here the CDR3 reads CASSLPTGGTNTEAFF. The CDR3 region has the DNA TGTGCCAGCAGCCTCCCAACAGGGGGAACGAACACTGAAGCTTTCTTT.

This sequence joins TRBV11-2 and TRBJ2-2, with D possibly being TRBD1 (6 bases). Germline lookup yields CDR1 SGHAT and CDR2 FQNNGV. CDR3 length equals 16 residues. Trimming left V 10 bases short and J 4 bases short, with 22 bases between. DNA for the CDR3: TGTGCCACCGGAACGATCAGGGGTTCGCGCACCGGGGAGCTGTTTTTT. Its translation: CATGTIRGSRTGELFF.

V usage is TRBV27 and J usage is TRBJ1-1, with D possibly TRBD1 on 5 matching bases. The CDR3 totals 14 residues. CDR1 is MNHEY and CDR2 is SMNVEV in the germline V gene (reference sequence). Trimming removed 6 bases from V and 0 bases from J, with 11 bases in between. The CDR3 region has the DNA TGTGCCAGCAGCCAGACAGCGATGAACACTGAAGCTTTCTTT. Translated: CASSQTAMNTEAFF.

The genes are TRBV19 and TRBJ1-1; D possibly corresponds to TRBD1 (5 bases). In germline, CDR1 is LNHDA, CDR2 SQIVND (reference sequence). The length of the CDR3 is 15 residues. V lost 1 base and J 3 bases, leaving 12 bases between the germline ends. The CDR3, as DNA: TGTGCCAGTAGTATAGCGCGGAAGGGGCACACTGAAGCTTTCTTT. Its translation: CASSIARKGHTEAFF.

This chain's CDR3 is CASTGLEQFF. The CDR3 DNA reads TGTGCCAGCACAGGGCTTGAGCAGTTCTTC. The chain couples TRBV7-9 to TRBJ2-1, with D maybe TRBD1 (5 bases). Trimming left V 7 bases short and J 9 bases short, with 7 bases between. The length of the CDR3 is 10 residues. CDR1 and CDR2 (germline): SEHNR, FQNEAQ (reference sequence).

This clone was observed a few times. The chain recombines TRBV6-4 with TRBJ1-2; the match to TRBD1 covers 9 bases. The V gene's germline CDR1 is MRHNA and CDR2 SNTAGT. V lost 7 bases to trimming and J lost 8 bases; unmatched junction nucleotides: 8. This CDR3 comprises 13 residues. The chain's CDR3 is CASKGGQGDGYTF. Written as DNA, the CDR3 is TGTGCCAGCAAGGGGGGACAGGGAGACGGCTACACCTTC.

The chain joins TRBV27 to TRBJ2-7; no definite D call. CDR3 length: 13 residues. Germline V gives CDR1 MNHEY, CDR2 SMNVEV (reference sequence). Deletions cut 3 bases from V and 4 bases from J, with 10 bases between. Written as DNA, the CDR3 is TGTGCCAGCAGTTTCCGTGGGCAGTACGAGCAGTACTTC. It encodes CASSFRGQYEQYF.

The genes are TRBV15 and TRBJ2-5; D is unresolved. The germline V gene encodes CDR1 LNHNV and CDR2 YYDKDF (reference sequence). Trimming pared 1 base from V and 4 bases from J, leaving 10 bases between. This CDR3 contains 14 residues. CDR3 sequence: CATSRVTEGETQYF. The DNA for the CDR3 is TGTGCCACCAGCAGAGTAACCGAAGGAGAGACCCAGTACTTC.

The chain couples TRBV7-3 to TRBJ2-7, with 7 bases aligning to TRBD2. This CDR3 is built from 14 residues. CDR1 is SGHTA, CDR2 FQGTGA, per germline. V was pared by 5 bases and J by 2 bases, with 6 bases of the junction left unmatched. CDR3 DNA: TGTGCCAGCAGCCCCGGGGAGGGTCCCTACGAGCAGTACTTC. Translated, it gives CASSPGEGPYEQYF.

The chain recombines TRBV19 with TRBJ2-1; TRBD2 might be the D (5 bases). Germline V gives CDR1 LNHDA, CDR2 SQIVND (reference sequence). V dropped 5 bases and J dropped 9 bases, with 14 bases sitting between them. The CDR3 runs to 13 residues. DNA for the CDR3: TGTGCCAGTAGTCGGGGAGTATTACCTGAGCAGTTCTTC. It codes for CASSRGVLPEQFF.